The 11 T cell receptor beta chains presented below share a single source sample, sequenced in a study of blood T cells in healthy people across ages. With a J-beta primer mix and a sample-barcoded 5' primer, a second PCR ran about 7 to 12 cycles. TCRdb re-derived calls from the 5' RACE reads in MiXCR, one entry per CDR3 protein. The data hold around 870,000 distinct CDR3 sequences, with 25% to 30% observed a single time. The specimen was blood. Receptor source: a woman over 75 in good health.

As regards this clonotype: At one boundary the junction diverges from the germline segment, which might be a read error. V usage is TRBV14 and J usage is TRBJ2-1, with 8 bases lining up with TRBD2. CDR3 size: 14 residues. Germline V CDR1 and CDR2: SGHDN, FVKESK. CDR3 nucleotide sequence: TGTGTCAGCAGCTTAGCGGGACCTCGGAATGAGCAGTTCTTC. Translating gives CVSSLAGPRNEQFF.

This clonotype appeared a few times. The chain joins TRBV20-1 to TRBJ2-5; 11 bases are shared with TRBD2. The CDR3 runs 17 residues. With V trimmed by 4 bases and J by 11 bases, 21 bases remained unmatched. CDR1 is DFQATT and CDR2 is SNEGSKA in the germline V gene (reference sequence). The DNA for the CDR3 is TGCAGTGCTACTCTGACTAGCGGGACCGCTATAGGCAATGAGCAGTACTTC. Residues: CSATLTSGTAIGNEQYF.

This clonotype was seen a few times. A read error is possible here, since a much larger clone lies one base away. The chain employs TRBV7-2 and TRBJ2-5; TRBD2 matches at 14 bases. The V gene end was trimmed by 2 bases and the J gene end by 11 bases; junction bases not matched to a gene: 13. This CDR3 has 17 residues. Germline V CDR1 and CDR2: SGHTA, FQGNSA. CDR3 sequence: CASSLLTSGGAGNEQYF. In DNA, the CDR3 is TGTGCCAGCAGCTTATTGACTAGCGGGGGGGCCGGGAATGAGCAGTACTTC.

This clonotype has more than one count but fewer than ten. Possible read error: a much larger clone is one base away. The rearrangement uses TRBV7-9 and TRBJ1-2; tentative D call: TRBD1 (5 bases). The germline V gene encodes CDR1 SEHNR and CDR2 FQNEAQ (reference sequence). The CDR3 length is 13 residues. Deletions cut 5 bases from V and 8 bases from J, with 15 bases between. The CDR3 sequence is CASSGVNRKGYTF. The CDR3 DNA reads TGTGCCAGCAGCGGGGTCAACAGGAAAGGCTACACCTTC.

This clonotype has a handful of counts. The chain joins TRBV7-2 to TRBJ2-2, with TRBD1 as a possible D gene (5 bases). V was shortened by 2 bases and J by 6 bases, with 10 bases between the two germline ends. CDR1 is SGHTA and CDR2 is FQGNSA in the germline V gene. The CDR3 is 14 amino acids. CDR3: CASSLRQGPGELFF. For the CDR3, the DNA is TGTGCCAGCAGCTTAAGGCAGGGTCCCGGGGAGCTGTTTTTT. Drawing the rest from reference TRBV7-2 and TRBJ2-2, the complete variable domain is GAGVSQSPSNKVTEKGKDVELRCDPISGHTALYWYRQSLGQGLEFLIYFQGNSAPDKSGLPSDRFSAERTGGSVSTLTIQRTQQEDSAVYLCASSLRQGPGELFFGEGSRLTVL.

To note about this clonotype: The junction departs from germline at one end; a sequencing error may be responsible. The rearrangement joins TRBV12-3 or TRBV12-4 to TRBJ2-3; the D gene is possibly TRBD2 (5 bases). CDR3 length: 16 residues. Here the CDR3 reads CTSSPRDRGITDAQYF. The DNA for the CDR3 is TGTACCAGCAGTCCCCGAGACCGAGGGATTACAGATGCGCAGTATTTT.

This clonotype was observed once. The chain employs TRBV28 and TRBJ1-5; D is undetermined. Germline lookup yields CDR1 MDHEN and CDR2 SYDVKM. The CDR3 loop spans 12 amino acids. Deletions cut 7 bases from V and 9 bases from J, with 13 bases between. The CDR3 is CASNIDTAPQHF. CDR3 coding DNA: TGTGCCAGCAACATAGACACCGCGCCCCAGCATTTT.

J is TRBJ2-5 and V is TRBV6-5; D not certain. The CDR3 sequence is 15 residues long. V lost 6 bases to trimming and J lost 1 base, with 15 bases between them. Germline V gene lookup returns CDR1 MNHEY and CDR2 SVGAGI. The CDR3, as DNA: TGTGCCAGCAGAAGGTACACGGCCTCCCAAGAGACCCAGTACTTC. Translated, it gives CASRRYTASQETQYF.

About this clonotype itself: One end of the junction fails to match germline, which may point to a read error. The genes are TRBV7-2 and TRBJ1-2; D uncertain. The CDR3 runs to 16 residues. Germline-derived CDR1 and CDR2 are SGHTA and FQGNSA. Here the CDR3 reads CASSLVTGKLNCGYTF. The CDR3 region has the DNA TGTGCCAGCAGCTTAGTTACGGGGAAACTTAACTGTGGCTACACCTTC. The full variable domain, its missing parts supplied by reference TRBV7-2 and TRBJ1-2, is GAGVSQSPSNKVTEKGKDVELRCDPISGHTALYWYRQSLGQGLEFLIYFQGNSAPDKSGLPSDRFSAERTGGSVSTLTIQRTQQEDSAVYLCASSLVTGKLNCGYTFGSGTRLTVV.

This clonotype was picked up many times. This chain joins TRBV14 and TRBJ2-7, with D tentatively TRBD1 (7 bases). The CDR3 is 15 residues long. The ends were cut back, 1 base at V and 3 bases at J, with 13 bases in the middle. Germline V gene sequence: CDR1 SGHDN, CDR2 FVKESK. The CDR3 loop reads CASSQVHRGGYEQYF. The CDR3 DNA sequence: TGTGCCAGCAGCCAAGTTCACAGGGGAGGCTACGAGCAGTACTTC. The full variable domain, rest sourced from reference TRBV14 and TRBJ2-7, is EAGVTQFPSHSVIEKGQTVTLRCDPISGHDNLYWYRRVMGKEIKFLLHFVKESKQDESGMPNNRFLAERTGGTYSTLKVQPAELEDSGVYFCASSQVHRGGYEQYFGPGTRLTVT.

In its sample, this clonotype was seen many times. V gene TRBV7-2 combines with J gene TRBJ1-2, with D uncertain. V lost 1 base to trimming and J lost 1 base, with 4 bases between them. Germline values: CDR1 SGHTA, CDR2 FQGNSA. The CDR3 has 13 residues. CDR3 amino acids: CASSLGLNYGYTF. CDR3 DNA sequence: TGTGCCAGCAGCTTAGGACTTAACTATGGCTACACCTTC. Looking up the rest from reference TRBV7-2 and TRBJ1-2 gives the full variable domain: GAGVSQSPSNKVTEKGKDVELRCDPISGHTALYWYRQSLGQGLEFLIYFQGNSAPDKSGLPSDRFSAERTGGSVSTLTIQRTQQEDSAVYLCASSLGLNYGYTFGSGTRLTVV.